This entry lists 9 T cell receptor beta chains sequenced from one sample in a study of T cell repertoires in cytomegalovirus infection. TCRdb fed the reads into MiXCR, producing one record per CDR3 protein. Of around 530,000 distinct CDR3 sequences in the sample, approximately 15% were seen once. Material for sequencing was CD8+ T cells from PBMCs. These receptors were taken from a human donor in good health (CMV status not recorded). Some clones in this sample may be carry-over from other donors' samples.

This clonotype has just a few counts. This rearrangement joins TRBV20-1 to TRBJ1-5, with D possibly matching TRBD1 (5 bases). The CDR3 is 10 amino acids. Germline V gives CDR1 DFQATT, CDR2 SNEGSKA (reference sequence). Trimming stripped 1 base from V and 12 bases from J, with 7 bases between. The CDR3 DNA reads TGCAGTGCTAGAGCGGGACGCCAGCATTTT. Translating it yields CSARAGRQHF.

This clonotype was detected many times. This sequence joins TRBV20-1 and TRBJ2-3, with 11 bases fitting TRBD2. V gave up 1 base and J gave up 3 bases; unmatched junction bases: 9. CDR1 is DFQATT and CDR2 is SNEGSKA in the germline V gene (reference sequence). The CDR3 has 17 residues. The CDR3 DNA sequence: TGCAGTGCTAGAGCCTTACTAGCGGGGGCTGCTACAGATACGCAGTATTTT. Protein product: CSARALLAGAATDTQYF.

The genes are TRBV6-1 and TRBJ1-2; D is ambiguous. Trimming took 8 bases from V and 4 from J, leaving 11 bases between them. This CDR3 region has 12 residues. Germline V CDR1 and CDR2: MNHNS, SASEGT. Here the CDR3 reads CASGIEAYGYTF. The CDR3 DNA reads TGTGCCAGCGGGATAGAGGCCTATGGCTACACCTTC.

This chain links TRBV15 with TRBJ2-1; D possibly uses TRBD1 or TRBD2 (5 bases each). V was shortened by 3 bases and J by 4 bases, with 16 bases between the two germline ends. CDR1 LNHNV and CDR2 YYDKDF come from the germline V gene (reference sequence). The CDR3 has 16 amino acids. CDR3: CATSRGVRQQYNEQFF. Here the CDR3 DNA reads TGTGCCACCAGCAGGGGAGTAAGACAGCAATACAATGAGCAGTTCTTC.

To note about this clonotype: A much larger clone is a single base away; this may be a read error. V usage is TRBV7-6 and J usage is TRBJ1-5; D might be TRBD1 (5 bases). The V end lost 4 bases, the J end lost 1 base, and 17 bases lay between the germline ends. This CDR3 has 17 amino acids. The germline V gene encodes CDR1 SGHVS and CDR2 FNYEAQ. The chain's CDR3 is CASSSSWVGTSNQPQHF. The DNA for the CDR3 is TGTGCCAGCAGCTCTAGCTGGGTTGGGACCAGCAATCAGCCCCAGCATTTT.

This clonotype was observed at least ten times. The gene calls are TRBV5-6 and TRBJ1-1, with D possibly matching TRBD1 (6 bases). The CDR3 runs to 12 residues. Trimming cost V 3 bases and J 8 bases, with 11 bases left between them. Looked up from germline, CDR1 is SGHDT and CDR2 is YYEEEE. This CDR3 reads CASSYIRGEAFF. DNA for the CDR3: TGTGCCAGCAGCTACATTAGGGGGGAAGCTTTCTTT.

This clonotype showed up many times. The chain couples TRBV27 to TRBJ2-7, with 14 positions matching TRBD2. Germline-derived CDR1 and CDR2 are MNHEY and SMNVEV (reference sequence). This CDR3 is built from 15 residues. Unmatched junction bases numbered 5, after V lost 8 bases and J lost 2 bases. The CDR3 here is CASHGTSGSPYEQYF. DNA for the CDR3: TGTGCCAGCCATGGGACTAGCGGGAGTCCCTACGAGCAGTACTTC.

This clonotype has just a few counts. The rearrangement uses TRBV19 and TRBJ2-7; TRBD1 aligns across 9 bases. Germline trimming cut 9 bases from V and 6 bases from J; bases unmatched to any gene: 15. Per germline, CDR1 LNHDA and CDR2 SQIVND (reference sequence). The CDR3 is 15 amino acids. The CDR3 region has the DNA TGTGCCAGCAGTTTAGAAAGGACAGGGGTTGGCGAGCAGTACTTC. This encodes CASSLERTGVGEQYF. Complete variable domain (other parts from reference TRBV19 and TRBJ2-7): DGGITQSPKYLFRKEGQNVTLSCEQNLNHDAMYWYRQDPGQGLRLIYYSQIVNDFQKGDIAEGYSVSREKKESFPLTVTSAQKNPTAFYLCASSLERTGVGEQYFGPGTRLTVT.

This clonotype showed up just a few times. The chain joins TRBV7-6 to TRBJ2-3; 12 nucleotides line up with TRBD2. CDR1 is SGHVS, CDR2 FNYEAQ, per germline. V was pared by 4 bases and J by 9 bases, with 5 bases of the junction left unmatched. The CDR3 has 14 amino acids. The CDR3 spells CASSSRLAGVTQYF. In nucleotides, the CDR3 is TGTGCCAGCAGCTCCCGACTAGCGGGGGTGACGCAGTATTTT.